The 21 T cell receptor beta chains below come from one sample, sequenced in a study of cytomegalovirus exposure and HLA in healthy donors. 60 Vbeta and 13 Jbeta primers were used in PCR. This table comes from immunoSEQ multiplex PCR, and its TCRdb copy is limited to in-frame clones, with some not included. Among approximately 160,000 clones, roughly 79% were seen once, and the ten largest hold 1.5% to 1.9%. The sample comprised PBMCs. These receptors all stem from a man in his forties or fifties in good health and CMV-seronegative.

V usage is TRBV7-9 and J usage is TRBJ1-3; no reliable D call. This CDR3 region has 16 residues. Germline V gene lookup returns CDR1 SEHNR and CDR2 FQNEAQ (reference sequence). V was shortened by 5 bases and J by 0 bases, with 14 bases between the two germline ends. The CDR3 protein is CASSPLAGSSGNTIYF. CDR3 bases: TGTGCCAGCAGCCCCCTTGCGGGGAGCTCTGGAAACACCATATATTTT. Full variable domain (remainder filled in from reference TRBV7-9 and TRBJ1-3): DTGVSQNPRHKITKRGQNVTFRCDPISEHNRLYWYRQTLGQGPEFLTYFQNEAQLEKSRLLSDRFSAERPKGSFSTLEIQRTEQGDSAMYLCASSPLAGSSGNTIYFGEGSWLTVV.

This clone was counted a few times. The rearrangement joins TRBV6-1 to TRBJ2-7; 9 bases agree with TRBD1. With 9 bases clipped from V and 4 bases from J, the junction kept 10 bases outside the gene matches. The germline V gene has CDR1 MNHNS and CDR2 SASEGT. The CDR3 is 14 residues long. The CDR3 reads CARKRTGEWYEQYV. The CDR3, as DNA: TGTGCCAGAAAACGGACAGGGGAGTGGTACGAGCAGTACGTC.

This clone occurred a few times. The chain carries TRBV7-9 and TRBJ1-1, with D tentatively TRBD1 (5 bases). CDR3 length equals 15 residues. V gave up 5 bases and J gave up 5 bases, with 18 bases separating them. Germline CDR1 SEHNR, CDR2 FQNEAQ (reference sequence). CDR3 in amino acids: CASSPAQDSGTEAFF. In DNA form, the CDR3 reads TGTGCCAGCAGCCCCGCCCAAGACAGTGGGACTGAAGCTTTCTTT.

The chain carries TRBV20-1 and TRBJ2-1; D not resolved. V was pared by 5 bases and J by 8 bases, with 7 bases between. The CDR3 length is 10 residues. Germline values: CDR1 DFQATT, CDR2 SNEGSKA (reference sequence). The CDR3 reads CSAYSHEQFF. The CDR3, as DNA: TGCAGTGCTTATTCCCATGAGCAGTTCTTC.

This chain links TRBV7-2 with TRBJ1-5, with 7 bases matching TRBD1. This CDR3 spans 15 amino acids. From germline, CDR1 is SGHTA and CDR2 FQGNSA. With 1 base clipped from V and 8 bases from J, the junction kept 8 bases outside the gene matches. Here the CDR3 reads CASSLEGARGEPQHF. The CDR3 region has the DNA TGTGCCAGCAGCTTAGAAGGGGCCAGGGGGGAGCCCCAGCATTTT.

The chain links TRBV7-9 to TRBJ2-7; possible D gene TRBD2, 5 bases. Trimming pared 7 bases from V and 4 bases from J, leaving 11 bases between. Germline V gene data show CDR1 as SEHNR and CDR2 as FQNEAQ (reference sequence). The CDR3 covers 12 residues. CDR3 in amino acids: CASTGSNYEQYF. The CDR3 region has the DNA TGTGCCAGCACGGGGTCGAATTACGAGCAGTACTTC.

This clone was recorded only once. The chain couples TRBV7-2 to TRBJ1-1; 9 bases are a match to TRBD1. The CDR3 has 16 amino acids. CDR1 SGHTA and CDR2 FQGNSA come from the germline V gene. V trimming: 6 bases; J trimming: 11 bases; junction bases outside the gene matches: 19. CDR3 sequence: CASRRYRDRVKYRAFF. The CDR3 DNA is TGTGCCAGCAGGAGGTACCGGGACAGGGTAAAATATAGGGCTTTCTTT.

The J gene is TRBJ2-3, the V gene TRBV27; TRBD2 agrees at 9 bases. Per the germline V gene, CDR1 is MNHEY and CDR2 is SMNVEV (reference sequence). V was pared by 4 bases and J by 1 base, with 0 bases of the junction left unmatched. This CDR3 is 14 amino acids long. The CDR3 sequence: CASSWTSGTDTQYF. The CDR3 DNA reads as TGTGCCAGCAGTTGGACTAGCGGCACAGATACGCAGTATTTT.

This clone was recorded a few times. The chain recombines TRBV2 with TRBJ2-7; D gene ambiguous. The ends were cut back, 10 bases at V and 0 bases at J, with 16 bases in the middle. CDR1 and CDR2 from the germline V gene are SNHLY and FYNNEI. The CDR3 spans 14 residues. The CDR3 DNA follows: TGTGCCAACACTCGATCCGAGGTCTCCTACGAGCAGTACGTC. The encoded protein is CANTRSEVSYEQYV.

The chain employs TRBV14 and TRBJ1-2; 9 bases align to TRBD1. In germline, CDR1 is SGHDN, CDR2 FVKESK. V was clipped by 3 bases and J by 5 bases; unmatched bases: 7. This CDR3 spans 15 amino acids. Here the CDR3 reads CASSQSGQGRYGYTF. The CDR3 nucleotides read TGTGCCAGCAGCCAGAGCGGACAGGGGAGGTATGGCTACACCTTC. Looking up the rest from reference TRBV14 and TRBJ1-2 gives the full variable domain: EAGVTQFPSHSVIEKGQTVTLRCDPISGHDNLYWYRRVMGKEIKFLLHFVKESKQDESGMPNNRFLAERTGGTYSTLKVQPAELEDSGVYFCASSQSGQGRYGYTFGSGTRLTVV.

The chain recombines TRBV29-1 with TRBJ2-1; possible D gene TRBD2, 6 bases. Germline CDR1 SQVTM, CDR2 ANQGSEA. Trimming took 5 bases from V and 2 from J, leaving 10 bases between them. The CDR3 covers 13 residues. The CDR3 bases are TGCAGCGTTAAGGAGGGCCCCTACAATGAGCAGTTCTTC. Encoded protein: CSVKEGPYNEQFF.

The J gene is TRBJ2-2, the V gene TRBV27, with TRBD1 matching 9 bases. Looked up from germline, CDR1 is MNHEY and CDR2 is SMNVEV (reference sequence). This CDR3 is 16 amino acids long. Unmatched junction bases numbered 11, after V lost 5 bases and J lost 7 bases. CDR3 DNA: TGTGCCAGCAGTACCTCCGGGACAGGGATTTACGGGGAGCTGTTTTTT. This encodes CASSTSGTGIYGELFF.

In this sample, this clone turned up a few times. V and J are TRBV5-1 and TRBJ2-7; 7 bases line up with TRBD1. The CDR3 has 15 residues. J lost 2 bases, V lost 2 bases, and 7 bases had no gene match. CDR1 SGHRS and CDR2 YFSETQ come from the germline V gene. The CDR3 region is CASSFYRDRTYEQYF. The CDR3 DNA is TGCGCCAGCAGCTTCTATAGGGACAGAACCTACGAGCAGTACTTC.

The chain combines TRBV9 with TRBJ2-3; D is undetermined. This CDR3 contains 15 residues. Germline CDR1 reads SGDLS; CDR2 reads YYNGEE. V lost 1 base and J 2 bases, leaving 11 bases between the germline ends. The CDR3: CASSVFGQTTDTQYF. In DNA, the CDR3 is TGTGCCAGCAGCGTATTTGGGCAGACCACAGATACGCAGTATTTT.

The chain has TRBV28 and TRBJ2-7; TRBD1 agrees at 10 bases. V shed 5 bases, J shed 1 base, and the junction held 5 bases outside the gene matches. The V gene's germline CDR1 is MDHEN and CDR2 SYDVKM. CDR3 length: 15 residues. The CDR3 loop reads CASSLPGQGSYEQYF. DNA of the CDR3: TGTGCCAGCAGTCTCCCGGGACAGGGGTCCTACGAGCAGTACTTC.

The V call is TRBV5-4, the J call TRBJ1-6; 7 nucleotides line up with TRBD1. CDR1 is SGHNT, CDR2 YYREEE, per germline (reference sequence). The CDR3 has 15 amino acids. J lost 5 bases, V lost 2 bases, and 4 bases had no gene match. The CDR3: CASSLGQEHNSPLHF. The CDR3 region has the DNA TGTGCCAGCAGCTTAGGACAGGAACATAATTCACCCCTCCACTTT. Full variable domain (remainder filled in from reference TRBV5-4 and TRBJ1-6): ETGVTQSPTHLIKTRGQQVTLRCSSQSGHNTVSWYQQALGQGPQFIFQYYREEENGRGNFPPRFSGLQFPNYSSELNVNALELDDSALYLCASSLGQEHNSPLHFGNGTRLTVT.

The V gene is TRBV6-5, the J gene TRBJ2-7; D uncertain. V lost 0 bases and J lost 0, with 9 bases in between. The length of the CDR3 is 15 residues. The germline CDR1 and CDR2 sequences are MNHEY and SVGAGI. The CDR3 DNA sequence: TGTGCCAGCAGTTACTCGTCCGGGTTCTCCTACGAGCAGTACTTC. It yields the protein CASSYSSGFSYEQYF.

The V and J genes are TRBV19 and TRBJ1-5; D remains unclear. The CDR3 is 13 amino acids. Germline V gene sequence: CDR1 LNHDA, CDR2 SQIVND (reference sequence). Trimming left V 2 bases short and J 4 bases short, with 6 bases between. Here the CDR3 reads CASSITRNQPQHF. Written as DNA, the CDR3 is TGTGCCAGTAGTATAACCAGGAATCAGCCCCAGCATTTT. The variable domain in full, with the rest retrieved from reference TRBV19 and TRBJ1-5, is DGGITQSPKYLFRKEGQNVTLSCEQNLNHDAMYWYRQDPGQGLRLIYYSQIVNDFQKGDIAEGYSVSREKKESFPLTVTSAQKNPTAFYLCASSITRNQPQHFGDGTRLSIL.

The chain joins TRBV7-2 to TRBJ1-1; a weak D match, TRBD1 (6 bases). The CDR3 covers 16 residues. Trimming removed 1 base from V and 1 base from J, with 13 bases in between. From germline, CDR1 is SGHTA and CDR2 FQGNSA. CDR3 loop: CASSLEGWTANTEAFF. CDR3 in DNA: TGTGCCAGCAGCTTAGAAGGGTGGACAGCGAACACTGAAGCTTTCTTT.

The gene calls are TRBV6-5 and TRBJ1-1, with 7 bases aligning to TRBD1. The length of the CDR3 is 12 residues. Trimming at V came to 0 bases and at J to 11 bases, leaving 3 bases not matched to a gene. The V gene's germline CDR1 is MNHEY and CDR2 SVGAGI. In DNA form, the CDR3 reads TGTGCCAGCAGTTACTCGACAGGGAGTGCTTTCTTT. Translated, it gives CASSYSTGSAFF.

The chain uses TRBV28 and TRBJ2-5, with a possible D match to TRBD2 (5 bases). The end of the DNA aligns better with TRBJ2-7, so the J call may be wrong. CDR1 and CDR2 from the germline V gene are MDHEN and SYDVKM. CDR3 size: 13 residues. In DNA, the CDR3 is TGTGCCAGCAGGGGAGCGGATTTCTACGAGCAGTACTTC. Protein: CASRGADFYEQYF.